This is a list of T cell receptor beta chains from one sample in a study of T-cell memory formation after mild COVID-19. Via MiXCR, TCRdb re-called the 5' RACE reads, giving one row per CDR3 protein. Of some 290,000 distinct CDR3 sequences listed, around 15% are singletons. Sequences were obtained from PBMCs or a T cell subset sorted from them (not recorded which). Receptors originate from a man aged 18 to 30 who had mild COVID-19 (a few samples of this study predate the infection). Cell type and time point are not known. Each CDR3 is given with its conserved first and last residue. Some rows have no size entry. The others give once, few or many, or a class for an expanded clone.

>10|TRBJ2-1|NA|TRBV29-1
CSVWRNEQFF
>15|TRBJ1-4|few|TRBV4-2
CATAVGQGYVEKLFF
>12|TRBJ1-6|few|TRBV6-6
CASRQGLEPLHF
>14|TRBJ2-7|NA|TRBV2
CASVGTGQLYEQYF
>15|TRBJ1-2|NA|TRBV4-2
CASSQDFQGLGGYTF
>14|TRBJ2-7|few|TRBV9
CASSVAGSPDEQYF
>15|TRBJ1-1|few|TRBV19
CASSRDSGASTEAFF
>18|TRBJ1-3|NA|TRBV28
CASSLDTGARSSGNTIYF
>12|TRBJ2-7|few|TRBV2
CATAPRDYEQYF
>14|TRBJ1-1|NA|TRBV5-1
CASSLDTSGTEAFF
>15|TRBJ2-7|few|TRBV5-5
CASSPSVDRPGEQYF
>13|TRBJ1-2|NA|TRBV11-2
CASSLGQGAGYTF
>14|TRBJ1-2|few|TRBV10-3
CAISESGGVSGYTF
>14|TRBJ1-2|NA|TRBV25-1
CASSSSDRGHSYTF
>15|TRBJ2-1|few|TRBV7-9
CASSLQSWRGDEQFF
>14|TRBJ2-3|NA|TRBV20-1
CRGGLAGGTDTQYF
>13|TRBJ2-2|NA|TRBV7-2
CASSFENPGELFF
>16|TRBJ2-2|few|TRBV14
CASSLLRGQNTGELFF
>16|TRBJ2-2|NA|TRBV30
CAWSRGFGVNTGELFF